The rows below give T cell receptor beta chains drawn from one sample of a study of shared clonotypes between healthy human individuals. The data were produced by immunoSEQ multiplex PCR, yet TCRdb's version contains in-frame clones alone and is incomplete. The table has around 340,000 clones, over 70% seen once. Material for sequencing was memory CD4+ T cells sorted from blood. The receptors were gathered from a man aged 30 to 39 in good health. Both conserved end residues are part of each CDR3. Each record gives: clone size, V gene, D gene, J gene, CDR3 DNA, CDR3 protein. The D gene is left open where the match is weak. A row's size may be missing; if present it is once, few, many or a size class.

abundance: -
v_gene: TRBV6-1
d_gene: -
j_gene: TRBJ1-2
CDR3nt: TGTGCCGGTTCGGGAGGGTCTAAAAATTTGGTCGGCTACACCTTC
CDR3aa: CAGSGGSKNLVGYTF

abundance: once
v_gene: TRBV7-9
d_gene: TRBD2
j_gene: TRBJ2-7
CDR3nt: TGTGCCAGCAGCTTATATCATATTAGCGGGATCAGTTCCTACGAGCAGTACTTC
CDR3aa: CASSLYHISGISSYEQYF

abundance: -
v_gene: TRBV29-1
d_gene: -
j_gene: TRBJ2-3
CDR3nt: TGCAGCGTTCGGGAACGGACGGGTCCCTCGACGCAGTATTTT
CDR3aa: CSVRERTGPSTQYF

abundance: few
v_gene: TRBV19
d_gene: -
j_gene: TRBJ1-2
CDR3nt: TGTGCCAGTTTGGGACCGGTGGAAGCCTATGGCTACACCTTC
CDR3aa: CASLGPVEAYGYTF

abundance: -
v_gene: TRBV5-1
d_gene: -
j_gene: TRBJ2-5
CDR3nt: TGCGCCAGCAGCTTGGAAGCATTAGAGACCCAGTACTTC
CDR3aa: CASSLEALETQYF

abundance: few
v_gene: TRBV28
d_gene: -
j_gene: TRBJ1-5
CDR3nt: TGTGCCAGCAGTTTGGGTGGTAGCAATCAGCCCCAGCATTTT
CDR3aa: CASSLGGSNQPQHF

abundance: once
v_gene: TRBV7-2
d_gene: -
j_gene: TRBJ2-3
CDR3nt: TGTGCCAGCAGAGGATGGGCGGGGCACCGGGACGGAGATACGCAGTATTTT
CDR3aa: CASRGWAGHRDGDTQYF

abundance: -
v_gene: TRBV27
d_gene: TRBD1
j_gene: TRBJ1-5
CDR3nt: TGTGCCAGCAGATTTACAGGGGTCGAACAGCCCCAGCATTTT
CDR3aa: CASRFTGVEQPQHF

abundance: -
v_gene: TRBV19
d_gene: -
j_gene: TRBJ2-7
CDR3nt: TGTGCCAGTAGTGGATACGAGAAGGTGAGGGAGCAGTACTTC
CDR3aa: CASSGYEKVREQYF

abundance: -
v_gene: TRBV2
d_gene: TRBD2
j_gene: TRBJ2-5
CDR3nt: TGTGCCAGCAGCAGGACTAGCGGGCAAGAGACCCAGTACTTC
CDR3aa: CASSRTSGQETQYF

abundance: few
v_gene: TRBV18
d_gene: -
j_gene: TRBJ2-1
CDR3nt: TGTGCCAGCTCACCGGACGGAGGAGGTGAGCAGTTCTTC
CDR3aa: CASSPDGGGEQFF

abundance: -
v_gene: TRBV28
d_gene: -
j_gene: TRBJ1-5
CDR3nt: TGTGCCAGCAGTGAGGGCGGGGTCAATCAGCCCCAGCATTTT
CDR3aa: CASSEGGVNQPQHF

abundance: -
v_gene: TRBV7-2
d_gene: TRBD1
j_gene: TRBJ1-2
CDR3nt: TGTGCCAGCAGCGCCCGGGACAGCCGCGGGGGCTACACCTTC
CDR3aa: CASSARDSRGGYTF

abundance: -
v_gene: TRBV28
d_gene: -
j_gene: TRBJ1-5
CDR3nt: TGTGCCAGCAGTCCCCCTTCTCAGCCCCAGCATTTT
CDR3aa: CASSPPSQPQHF

abundance: -
v_gene: TRBV10-3
d_gene: -
j_gene: TRBJ2-7
CDR3nt: TGTGCCAGTAACAGGGTTCTACTGGACGAGCAGTACTTC
CDR3aa: CASNRVLLDEQYF

abundance: -
v_gene: TRBV12-5
d_gene: -
j_gene: TRBJ2-2
CDR3nt: TGTGCTAGTGCATTGTACGACACCGGGGAGCTGTTTTTT
CDR3aa: CASALYDTGELFF

abundance: -
v_gene: TRBV28
d_gene: -
j_gene: TRBJ1-2
CDR3nt: TGTGCCAGCAGCGAAGGGGACCCCAGGGCTTATGGCTACACCTTC
CDR3aa: CASSEGDPRAYGYTF

abundance: few
v_gene: TRBV7-7
d_gene: -
j_gene: TRBJ1-4
CDR3nt: TGTGCCAGCAGCTTAGGGGGACTTAATGAAAAACTGTTTTTT
CDR3aa: CASSLGGLNEKLFF

abundance: -
v_gene: TRBV18
d_gene: -
j_gene: TRBJ1-1
CDR3nt: TGTGCCAGCTCAAGTCGAAACGAAGCTTTCTTT
CDR3aa: CASSSRNEAFF

abundance: once
v_gene: TRBV5-4
d_gene: -
j_gene: TRBJ2-1
CDR3nt: TGTGCCAGCAGCTTGCCCCCGGGAGTGGACCATGAGCAGTTCTTC
CDR3aa: CASSLPPGVDHEQFF

abundance: -
v_gene: TRBV2
d_gene: TRBD1
j_gene: TRBJ1-2
CDR3nt: TGTGCCAGCACCCCCGGACAGGCTAGGGCTAACTATGGCTACACCTTC
CDR3aa: CASTPGQARANYGYTF

abundance: -
v_gene: TRBV6-1
d_gene: -
j_gene: TRBJ2-7
CDR3nt: TGTGCCAGCAGTGAAGGCCTCCAGTACGAGCAGTACTTC
CDR3aa: CASSEGLQYEQYF

abundance: -
v_gene: TRBV19
d_gene: TRBD2
j_gene: TRBJ2-1
CDR3nt: TGTGCCAGTAGATCCCGGACTAGCGGGAGCCACTACAATGAGCAGTTCTTC
CDR3aa: CASRSRTSGSHYNEQFF

abundance: -
v_gene: TRBV7-8
d_gene: -
j_gene: TRBJ1-3
CDR3nt: TGTGCCAGCAGCTTAGCGTCGCAGGGCTCTGGAAACACCATATATTTT
CDR3aa: CASSLASQGSGNTIYF

abundance: -
v_gene: TRBV4-2
d_gene: -
j_gene: TRBJ1-1
CDR3nt: TGTGCCAGCAGCCAAGTGGCAGGGTGGGACGCTGAAGCTTTCTTT
CDR3aa: CASSQVAGWDAEAFF

abundance: -
v_gene: TRBV25-1
d_gene: -
j_gene: TRBJ2-1
CDR3nt: TGTGCCAGCAGTGAATATTACGCGGCGGGCCGCAATGAGCAGTTCTTC
CDR3aa: CASSEYYAAGRNEQFF

abundance: -
v_gene: TRBV2
d_gene: -
j_gene: TRBJ1-3
CDR3nt: TGTGCCAGCAGTGAATTTTTCAGGGCAGGCGGAAACACCATATATTTT
CDR3aa: CASSEFFRAGGNTIYF

abundance: -
v_gene: TRBV5-1
d_gene: TRBD1
j_gene: TRBJ1-2
CDR3nt: TGCGCCAGCAGCACCGGGACAGGGGGAAACGGCGGCTACACCTTC
CDR3aa: CASSTGTGGNGGYTF

abundance: -
v_gene: TRBV28
d_gene: -
j_gene: TRBJ2-1
CDR3nt: TGTGCCAGCAGCCTACCTCGGACTCTCCAGTACAATGAGCAGTTCTTC
CDR3aa: CASSLPRTLQYNEQFF

abundance: -
v_gene: TRBV28
d_gene: -
j_gene: TRBJ1-2
CDR3nt: TGTGCCAGCAGTTTAACAGTCCCTGGCTACACCTTC
CDR3aa: CASSLTVPGYTF

abundance: -
v_gene: TRBV27
d_gene: -
j_gene: TRBJ2-1
CDR3nt: TGTGCCAGCAGTTTTGGTGGGAGCCGATACAATGAGCAGTTCTTC
CDR3aa: CASSFGGSRYNEQFF

abundance: few
v_gene: TRBV7-8
d_gene: -
j_gene: TRBJ1-2
CDR3nt: TGTGCCAGCAGCTTAGGAGGGTTGGGTGGCTACACCTTC
CDR3aa: CASSLGGLGGYTF

abundance: -
v_gene: TRBV20-1
d_gene: -
j_gene: TRBJ1-1
CDR3nt: TGCAGTGCTAGGCTCGTTGAAGCTTTCTTT
CDR3aa: CSARLVEAFF

abundance: few
v_gene: TRBV7-2
d_gene: TRBD2
j_gene: TRBJ2-4
CDR3nt: TGTGCCAGCAGCACGGGACTAGCGGGAGCGAAAAACATTCAGTACTTC
CDR3aa: CASSTGLAGAKNIQYF

abundance: -
v_gene: TRBV5-1
d_gene: TRBD2
j_gene: TRBJ2-3
CDR3nt: TGCGCCAGCAGCCCAATAGCGGGAGGGGTGGATACGCAGTATTTT
CDR3aa: CASSPIAGGVDTQYF

abundance: -
v_gene: TRBV2
d_gene: -
j_gene: TRBJ2-2
CDR3nt: TGTGCCAGCAGTACATTGGCCGGGGAGCTGTTTTTT
CDR3aa: CASSTLAGELFF

abundance: -
v_gene: TRBV29-1
d_gene: TRBD2
j_gene: TRBJ2-2
CDR3nt: TGCAGCGTTGAAGGACTAGCGGGAAACACCGGGGAGCTGTTTTTT
CDR3aa: CSVEGLAGNTGELFF

abundance: -
v_gene: TRBV5-4
d_gene: TRBD1
j_gene: TRBJ2-5
CDR3nt: TGTGCCAGCAGCCATGGGGACAGGGGTTACCAAGAGACCCAGTACTTC
CDR3aa: CASSHGDRGYQETQYF